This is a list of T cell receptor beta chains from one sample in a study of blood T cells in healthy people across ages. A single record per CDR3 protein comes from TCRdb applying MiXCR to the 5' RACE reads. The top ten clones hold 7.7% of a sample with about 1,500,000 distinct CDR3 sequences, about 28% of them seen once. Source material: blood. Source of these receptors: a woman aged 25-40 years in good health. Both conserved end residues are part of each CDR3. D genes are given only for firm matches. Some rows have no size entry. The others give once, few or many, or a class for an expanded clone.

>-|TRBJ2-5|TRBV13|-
TGTGCCTGCAGCTTACCTCTCGGTGGCAGCGTGGTTGGGAGTGAGACCCAGTACTTC
CACSLPLGGSVVGSETQYF
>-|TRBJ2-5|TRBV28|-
TGTGCCAGCACTTCACTGACAGCGAGTCAGGAGACCCAGTACTTC
CASTSLTASQETQYF
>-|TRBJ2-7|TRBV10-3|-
TGTGCCATCAGTGAGTCCTCGGGGGCCGTCGGGAATGAGCAGTACTTC
CAISESSGAVGNEQYF
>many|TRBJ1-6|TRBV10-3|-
TGTGCCATCAGTAATTCCAATAATTCACCCCTCCACTTT
CAISNSNNSPLHF
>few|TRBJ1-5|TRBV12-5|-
TGTGCTAGTGGGGTGGGCGGCTATCAGCCCCAGCATTTT
CASGVGGYQPQHF
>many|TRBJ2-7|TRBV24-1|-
TGTGCCACCGGACGACAGTTGGGCGAGCAGTACTTC
CATGRQLGEQYF
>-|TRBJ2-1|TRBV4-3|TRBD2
TGCGCCAGCAGCCAAGAAGGTCGGACCCTCAGGGGCGGGAGGATCTCCTACAATGAGCAGTTCTTC
CASSQEGRTLRGGRISYNEQFF
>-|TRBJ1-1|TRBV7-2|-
TGTGTCAGCAGCCTGTGGGGAGGGGAGAACACTGAAGCTTTCTTT
CVSSLWGGENTEAFF
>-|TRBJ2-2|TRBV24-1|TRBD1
TGTGCCACCAGTGATATTGCGACAGGGCGCACCGGGAAGCTGTTTTTT
CATSDIATGRTGKLFF
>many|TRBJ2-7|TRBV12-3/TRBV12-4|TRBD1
TGTGCCAGCAGTTTAAAGGGACAGGGACCCTACGAGCAGTACTTC
CASSLKGQGPYEQYF
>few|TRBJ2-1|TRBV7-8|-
TGTGCCAGCAGCCAGAGGGGGGGAGGGGTCAATGAGCAGTTCTTC
CASSQRGGGVNEQFF
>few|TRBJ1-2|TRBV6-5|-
TGTGCCTGTGGATCGGAAGGGACTAACTATGGCTACACCTTC
CACGSEGTNYGYTF
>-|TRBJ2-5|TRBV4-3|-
TGCGCCAGCACCCCCCGGCTAGGAGAGACCCAGTACTTC
CASTPRLGETQYF
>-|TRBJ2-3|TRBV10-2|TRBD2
TGCGCCAGCAGCCCCCCTAGCGGGCGCCGGGATACGCAGTATTTT
CASSPPSGRRDTQYF
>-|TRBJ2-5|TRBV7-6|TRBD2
TGTGCCGGCAGGAGGACTAGGGTACAAGAGACCCAGTACTTC
CAGRRTRVQETQYF
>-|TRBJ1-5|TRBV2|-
TGTGCCAGCAGGCCAAATAATCAGCCCCAGCATTTT
CASRPNNQPQHF
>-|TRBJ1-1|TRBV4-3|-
TGCGCCAGCAGCCCGGAACATAGGGACACTGAAGCTTTCTTT
CASSPEHRDTEAFF
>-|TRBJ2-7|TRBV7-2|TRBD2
TGTGCCAGCAGCTTAGTCGCGTTTAGCGGGAGTAGGAACGAGCAGTACTTC
CASSLVAFSGSRNEQYF
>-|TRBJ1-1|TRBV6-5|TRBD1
TGTGCCAGCAGAACCCTGACAGGGGACACTGAAGCTTTCTTT
CASRTLTGDTEAFF
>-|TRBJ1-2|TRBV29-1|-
TGCAGCGTTACAATTGGGGTAGGCTACACCTTC
CSVTIGVGYTF
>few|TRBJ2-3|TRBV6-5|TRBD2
TGTGCCAGCAGTTCGAATCTCGGACTAGCGGGGTTCACAGATACGCAGTATTTT
CASSSNLGLAGFTDTQYF
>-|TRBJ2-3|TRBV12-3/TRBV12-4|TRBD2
TGTGCCTGCAGCCGCAGCGGGAGAACAGATACGCAGTATTTT
CACSRSGRTDTQYF
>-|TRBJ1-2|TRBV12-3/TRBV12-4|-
TGTGCCAGCAGGTTGATTGGACAGAGCTATGGCTACACCTTC
CASRLIGQSYGYTF
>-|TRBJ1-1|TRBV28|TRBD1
TGTGCCAGCAGTCCTCGACAGGGAATGAAAACTGAAGCTTTCTTT
CASSPRQGMKTEAFF
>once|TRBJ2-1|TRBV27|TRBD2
TGTGCCAGCAGTTTATCGATCCTAGCGGGGGCCTACAATGAGCAGTTCTTC
CASSLSILAGAYNEQFF
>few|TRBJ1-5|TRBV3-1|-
TGTGCCAGCAGCCAAGGGACAGTTAGCAATCAGCCCCAGCATTTT
CASSQGTVSNQPQHF
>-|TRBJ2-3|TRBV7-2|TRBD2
TGTGCCAGCAGCTTCAGAAGCGGGGCAAGCACAGATACGCAGTATTTT
CASSFRSGASTDTQYF
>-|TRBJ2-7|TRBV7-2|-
TGTGCCAGCAGCCACCCCCCCCGCGAGCAGTACTTC
CASSHPPREQYF
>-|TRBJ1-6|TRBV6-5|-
TGTGCCGTCCTAACAGGGACTTCACCCCTCCACTTT
CAVLTGTSPLHF
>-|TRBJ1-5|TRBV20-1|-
TGCAGTGCGACACAGAGTAATAGCAATCAGCCCCAGCATTTT
CSATQSNSNQPQHF
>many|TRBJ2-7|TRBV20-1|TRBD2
TGCAGTGCTAGCCCCTCAGCGGGGTGGACCAGGGAGCAGTACTTC
CSASPSAGWTREQYF
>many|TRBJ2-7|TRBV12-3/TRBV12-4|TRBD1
TGTGCCAGCAGTCGGACAGGGGGCCAGACCTACGAGCAGTACTTC
CASSRTGGQTYEQYF
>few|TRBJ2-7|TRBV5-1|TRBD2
TGCGCCAGCAGCTTGTTTGCTAGCGGGGGATACGAGCAGTACTTC
CASSLFASGGYEQYF
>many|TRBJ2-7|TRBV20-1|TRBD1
TGCAGTGCTCTCAATCCGGGACAGGGGAACTACGAGCAGTACTTC
CSALNPGQGNYEQYF
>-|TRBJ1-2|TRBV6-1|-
TGTGCCAGCGGAGTAGGATATGGCTACACCTTC
CASGVGYGYTF
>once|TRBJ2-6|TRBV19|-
TGTGCCAGTAGACTCAGGGGGGAAACTGGGGCCGACGTCCTGACTTTC
CASRLRGETGADVLTF
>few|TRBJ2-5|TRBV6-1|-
TGTGCCAGCAGTGCCCAGCACTACTCTGGGGAGACCCAGTACTTC
CASSAQHYSGETQYF
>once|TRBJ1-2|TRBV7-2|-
TGTGCCAGCAGCATGTCCGGACCGATAAACTATGGCTACACCTTC
CASSMSGPINYGYTF
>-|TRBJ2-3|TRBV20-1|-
TGCAGTGCTATCGGGGGCCTCAGCACAGATACGCAGTATTTT
CSAIGGLSTDTQYF
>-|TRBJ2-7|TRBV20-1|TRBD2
TGCAGTGCCAACAGGGGGACTAGCGGGGGGAGCTCCCACGAGCAGTACTTC
CSANRGTSGGSSHEQYF
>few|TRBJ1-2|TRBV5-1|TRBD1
TGCGCCAGCAGCCTCGGACAGGCGTCTAACTATGGCTACACCTTC
CASSLGQASNYGYTF
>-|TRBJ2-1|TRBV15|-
TGTGCCACCAGTCATGACCGCGAGGGGCAGTTCTTC
CATSHDREGQFF
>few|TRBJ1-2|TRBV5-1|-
TGCGCCAGCAGCTCTAGTCCGGGGATAAACTATGGCTACACCTTC
CASSSSPGINYGYTF
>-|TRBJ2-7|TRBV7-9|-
TGTGCCAGCAGCTTAGCGGGCAGGGGCAATAGCGAGCAGTACTTC
CASSLAGRGNSEQYF